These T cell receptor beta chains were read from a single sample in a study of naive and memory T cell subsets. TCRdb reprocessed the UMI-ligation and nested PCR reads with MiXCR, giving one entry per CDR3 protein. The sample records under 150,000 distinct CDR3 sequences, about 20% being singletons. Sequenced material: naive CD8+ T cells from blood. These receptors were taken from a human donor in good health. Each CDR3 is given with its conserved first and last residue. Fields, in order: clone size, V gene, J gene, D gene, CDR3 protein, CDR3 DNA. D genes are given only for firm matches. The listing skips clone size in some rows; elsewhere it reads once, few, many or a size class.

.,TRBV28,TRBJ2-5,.,CASTGRRGQETQYF,TGTGCCAGCACAGGGCGAAGAGGACAAGAGACCCAGTACTTC
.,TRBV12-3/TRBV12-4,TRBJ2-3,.,CASSLDGQASDTQYF,TGTGCCAGCAGTTTAGACGGGCAGGCGTCAGATACGCAGTATTTT
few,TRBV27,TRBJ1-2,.,CASSLGPEPGPLVYGYTF,TGTGCCAGCAGTTTGGGTCCTGAACCAGGGCCGTTAGTCTATGGCTACACCTTC
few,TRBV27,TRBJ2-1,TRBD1,CASSRDSSYNEQFF,TGTGCCAGCAGTCGGGACAGCTCCTACAATGAGCAGTTCTTC
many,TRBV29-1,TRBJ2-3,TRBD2,CSVEVSPLLAGGPDTQYF,TGCAGCGTTGAAGTTTCCCCGTTACTAGCGGGAGGGCCAGATACGCAGTATTTT
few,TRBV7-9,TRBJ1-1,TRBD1,CASSPSGQGAMNTEAFF,TGTGCCAGCAGCCCCTCTGGACAGGGGGCAATGAACACTGAAGCTTTCTTT
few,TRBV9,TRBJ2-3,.,CASSLDGRSTDTQYF,TGTGCCAGCAGTTTGGACGGGCGAAGCACAGATACGCAGTATTTT
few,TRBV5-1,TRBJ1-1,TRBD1,CASSTRQQGLSVRAPEAFF,TGCGCCAGCAGCACTCGACAACAGGGGCTTTCAGTTCGTGCTCCTGAAGCTTTCTTT
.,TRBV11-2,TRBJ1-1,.,CASSLVYNTEAFF,TGTGCCAGCAGCTTAGTATACAACACTGAAGCTTTCTTT
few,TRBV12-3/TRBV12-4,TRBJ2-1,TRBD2,CASSFSGNNNEQFF,TGTGCCAGCAGTTTTAGCGGGAACAACAATGAGCAGTTCTTC
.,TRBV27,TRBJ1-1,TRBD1,CASSFTGTANTEAFF,TGTGCCAGCAGTTTTACCGGGACAGCAAACACTGAAGCTTTCTTT
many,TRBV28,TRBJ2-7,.,CASSNRAGRPVSYEQYF,TGTGCCAGCAGTAACCGCGCTGGGAGGCCGGTTTCCTACGAGCAGTACTTC
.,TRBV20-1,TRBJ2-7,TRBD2,CSARTSGSLYEQYF,TGCAGTGCTCGGACTAGCGGGAGTCTGTACGAGCAGTACTTC
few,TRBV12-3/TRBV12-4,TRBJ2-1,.,CASSLKFNEQFF,TGTGCCAGCAGTTTGAAGTTCAATGAGCAGTTCTTC
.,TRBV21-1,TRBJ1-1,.,CASSKARESEAFF,TGTGCCAGCAGCAAAGCGCGGGAATCTGAAGCTTTCTTT
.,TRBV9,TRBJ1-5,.,CASSVGGSWEPQHF,TGTGCCAGCAGCGTAGGGGGCTCCTGGGAGCCCCAGCATTTT
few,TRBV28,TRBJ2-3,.,CASSLSPQRDTRDTQYF,TGTGCCAGCAGTTTATCCCCCCAGCGGGACACTCGAGATACGCAGTATTTT
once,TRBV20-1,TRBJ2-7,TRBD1,CSARDQGDRGPKHPYEQYF,TGCAGTGCTAGAGATCAAGGAGACAGGGGTCCGAAACATCCATACGAGCAGTACTTC
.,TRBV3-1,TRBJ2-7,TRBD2,CASSHLPWGGAYEQYF,TGTGCCAGCAGCCATCTTCCCTGGGGAGGGGCATACGAGCAGTACTTC
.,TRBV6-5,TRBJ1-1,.,CASSNTGTGRMNTEAFF,TGTGCCAGCAGCAATACCGGGACGGGACGCATGAACACTGAAGCTTTCTTT
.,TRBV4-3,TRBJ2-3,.,CASSQDETGMDTQYF,TGCGCCAGCAGCCAAGATGAAACAGGGATGGATACGCAGTATTTT
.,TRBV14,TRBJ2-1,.,CASSQGTRAYNEQFF,TGTGCCAGCAGCCAAGGGACCCGAGCCTACAATGAGCAGTTCTTC
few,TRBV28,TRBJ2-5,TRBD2,CASSLGRSGRAQTQYF,TGTGCCAGCAGTTTAGGGAGGAGCGGGAGGGCGCAGACCCAGTACTTC
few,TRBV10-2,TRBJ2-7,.,CASSEVLGVYEQYF,TGCGCCAGCAGTGAGGTCCTCGGAGTCTACGAGCAGTACTTC
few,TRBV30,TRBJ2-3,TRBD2,CAWSVRSSGSRTDTQYF,TGTGCCTGGAGTGTACGGTCTAGCGGATCTCGCACAGATACGCAGTATTTT
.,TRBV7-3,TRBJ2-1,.,CASSLIGPSSYNEQFF,TGTGCCAGCAGCTTAATAGGGCCCAGCTCCTACAATGAGCAGTTCTTC
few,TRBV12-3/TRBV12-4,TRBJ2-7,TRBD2,CASSLAGGGPYEQYF,TGTGCCAGCAGCCTAGCGGGAGGGGGTCCCTACGAGCAGTACTTC